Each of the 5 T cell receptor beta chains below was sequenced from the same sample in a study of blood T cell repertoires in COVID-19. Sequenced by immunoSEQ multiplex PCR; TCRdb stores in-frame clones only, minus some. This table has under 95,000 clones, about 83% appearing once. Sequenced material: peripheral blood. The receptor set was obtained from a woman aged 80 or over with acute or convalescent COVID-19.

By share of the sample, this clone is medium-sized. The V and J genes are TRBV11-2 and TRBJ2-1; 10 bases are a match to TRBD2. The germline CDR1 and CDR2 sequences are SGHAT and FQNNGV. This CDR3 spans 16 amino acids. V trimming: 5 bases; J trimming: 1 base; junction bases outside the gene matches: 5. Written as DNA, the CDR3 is TGTGCCAGCAGCCACCCGGGACTAGCGTCCTACAATGAGCAGTTCTTC. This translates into CASSHPGLASYNEQFF.

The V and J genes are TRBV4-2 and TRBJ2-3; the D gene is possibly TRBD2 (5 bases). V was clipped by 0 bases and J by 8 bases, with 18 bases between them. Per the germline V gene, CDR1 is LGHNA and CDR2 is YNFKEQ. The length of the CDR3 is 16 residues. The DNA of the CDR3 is TGTGCCAGCAGCCAAGACCCGGGATCAGGCCCCCCTACGCAGTATTTT. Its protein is CASSQDPGSGPPTQYF.

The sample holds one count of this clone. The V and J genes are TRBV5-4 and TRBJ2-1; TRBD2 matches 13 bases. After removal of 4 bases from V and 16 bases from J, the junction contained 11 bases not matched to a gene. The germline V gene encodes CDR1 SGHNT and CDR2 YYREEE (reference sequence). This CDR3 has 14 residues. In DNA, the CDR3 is TGTGCCAGCAGCCGTGAGACTAGCGGGGGGCCACGATTCTTC. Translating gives CASSRETSGGPRFF.

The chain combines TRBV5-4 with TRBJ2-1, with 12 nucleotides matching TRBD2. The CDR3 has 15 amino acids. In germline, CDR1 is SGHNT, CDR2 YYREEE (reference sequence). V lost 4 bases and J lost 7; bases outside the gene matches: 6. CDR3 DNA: TGTGCCAGCAGCGCATTGACTAGCGGGAGAAATGAGCAGTTCTTC. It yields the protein CASSALTSGRNEQFF.

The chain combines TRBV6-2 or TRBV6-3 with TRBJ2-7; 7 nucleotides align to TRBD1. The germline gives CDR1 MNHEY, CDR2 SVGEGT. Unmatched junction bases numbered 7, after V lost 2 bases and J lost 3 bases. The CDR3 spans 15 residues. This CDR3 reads CASSYEDRLDYEQYF. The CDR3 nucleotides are TGTGCCAGCAGTTACGAGGACAGGCTCGACTACGAGCAGTACTTC.